This T cell receptor beta chain is drawn from a study of CD8+ T cells in alopecia areata. Across the whole study: In an open-label trial, patients got 5 to 10 mg tofacitinib twice daily.

Treatment: oral pan-JAK inhibitor, 5-10 mg twice daily. To note about this clone: Its antigen is still unknown.

Following extraction, RNA underwent reverse transcription to cDNA, which served as the sequencing template. TCRdb keeps only in-frame clones here, not all; method: immunoSEQ multiplex PCR. Of 65,000 to 75,000 clones listed, approximately 28% are singletons. Findings of the study overall: Significant decreases in scalp clonality and expanded CD8+ clones followed tofacitinib treatment.

V gave up 8 bases and J gave up 8 bases, with 13 bases separating them. CDR3 size: 12 residues. From germline, CDR1 is LNHNV and CDR2 YYDKDF (reference sequence). The J gene is TRBJ2-1, the V gene TRBV15; possibly TRBD2 for D (7 bases). This specimen was CD8+ T cells sorted from blood, taken at week 4, from a patient treated with tofacitinib. This TCR came from a human donor with alopecia areata. Here the CDR3 DNA reads TGTGCCACCGGCTCGGGGGGCCATGAGCAGTTCTTC. This sequence encodes CATGSGGHEQFF.